The TCR delta chain under discussion was sequenced for a study of gamma-delta chains in newborns, infants, children. About the study: Microbial exposure reportedly drives polyclonal innate γδ T cell expansion after birth.

Germline trimming cut 3 bases from V and 1 base from J; bases unmatched to any gene: 22. The CDR3 covers 21 residues. Germline assignment: CDR1 GEAIGNYY and CDR2 EKD. With CATT, TCRdb re-called clones from the reads. The sample records about 11,000 delta-chain clones, approximately 10% being singletons. The chain joins TRDV2 to TRDJ1; TRDD3 aligns across 10 bases. Sample: blood. The sequence came from a child who was a newborn, infant or young child, either healthy, febrile or measles-vaccinated (not recorded which). The CDR3 sequence: CACDRPVPFTGGFRCTDKLIF. CDR3 DNA: TGTGCCTGTGACCGGCCGGTCCCATTTACTGGGGGATTCAGGTGCACCGATAAACTCATCTTT.